One sample yielded the 32 T cell receptor beta chains listed below, sequenced in a study of shared clonotypes between healthy human individuals. Sequencing was performed with immunoSEQ multiplex PCR; in TCRdb, only in-frame clones are kept and a portion is missing. The table includes 2 million to 2.5 million clones, over 85% detected once. Input material: naive CD4+ T cells from PBMCs. Subset: CD45RA+ positively selected. These receptors all stem from a young man in good health. Some clones in this sample may be carry-over from other donors' samples.

V is TRBV5-4 and J is TRBJ2-1; possible D gene TRBD2, 5 bases. CDR1 SGHNT and CDR2 YYREEE come from the germline V gene (reference sequence). CDR3 length: 12 amino acids. V was pared by 4 bases and J by 12 bases, with 14 bases between. Here the CDR3 reads CASSRPGDAQFF. CDR3 nucleotides: TGTGCCAGCAGCCGGCCCGGGGATGCGCAGTTCTTC. The whole variable domain, filled in from reference TRBV5-4 and TRBJ2-1, reads ETGVTQSPTHLIKTRGQQVTLRCSSQSGHNTVSWYQQALGQGPQFIFQYYREEENGRGNFPPRFSGLQFPNYSSELNVNALELDDSALYLCASSRPGDAQFFGPGTRLTVL.

The CDR3 region is CASSALAGGGGTEAFF. The CDR3 DNA reads TGTGCCAGCAGTGCCCTAGCGGGAGGAGGGGGCACTGAAGCTTTCTTT. The rearrangement joins TRBV2 to TRBJ1-1; D is perhaps TRBD1 (6 bases). The CDR3 is 16 residues long. The germline V and J ends were trimmed by 4 bases and 4 bases, with 19 bases remaining between them. Germline assignment: CDR1 SNHLY and CDR2 FYNNEI.

Here the CDR3 DNA reads TGTGCCAGCAGCTTTGGGACTTTTAATGAAAAACTGTTTTTT. This translates into CASSFGTFNEKLFF. The J gene is TRBJ1-4, the V gene TRBV7-9; D may be TRBD1 (5 bases). Germline V CDR1 and CDR2: SEHNR, FQNEAQ (reference sequence). V was cut by 3 bases and J by 4 bases, with 9 bases left in between. The CDR3 is 14 amino acids.

The V call is TRBV5-1, the J call TRBJ2-5; D may be TRBD2 (6 bases). V lost 0 bases and J 4 bases, leaving 10 bases between the germline ends. This CDR3 is built from 14 residues. Germline V gene lookup returns CDR1 SGHRS and CDR2 YFSETQ. CDR3 sequence reads: CASSLDGGTETQYF. The CDR3 DNA reads as TGCGCCAGCAGCTTGGACGGCGGGACAGAGACCCAGTACTTC.

The rearrangement links TRBV6-1 to TRBJ2-7; 7 bases map to TRBD1. From germline, CDR1 is MNHNS and CDR2 SASEGT. This CDR3 is built from 15 residues. The junction had 9 bases not matched to a gene; V was cut back by 7 bases and J by 0 bases. In nucleotides, the CDR3 is TGTGCCAGCAACATGGACAGGTTAACCTCCTACGAGCAGTACTTC. Translation: CASNMDRLTSYEQYF.

The chain combines TRBV7-9 with TRBJ1-4; D might be TRBD1 (5 bases). The CDR3 is 13 residues long. Trimming stripped 5 bases from V and 6 bases from J, with 10 bases between. Germline CDR1 is SEHNR and CDR2 is FQNEAQ (reference sequence). The CDR3 region is CASSLAGHEKLFF. The CDR3 DNA is TGTGCCAGCAGCCTGGCGGGGCATGAAAAACTGTTTTTT.

This clone was found a few times. The chain carries TRBV29-1 and TRBJ1-1; D not certain. CDR1 is SQVTM and CDR2 is ANQGSEA in the germline V gene. The ends were cut back, 4 bases at V and 7 bases at J, with 10 bases in the middle. This CDR3 has 11 residues. The CDR3 sequence: CSVVGLLEAFF. In nucleotides, the CDR3 is TGCAGCGTTGTAGGGTTGCTTGAAGCTTTCTTT.

The V gene is TRBV5-1, the J gene TRBJ2-7; D tentatively fits TRBD1 or TRBD2 (5 bases each). CDR3 size: 14 residues. The germline V gene has CDR1 SGHRS and CDR2 YFSETQ. Trimming stripped 4 bases from V and 7 bases from J, with 18 bases between. The chain's CDR3 is CASSPTGDLGEQYF. CDR3 nucleotide sequence: TGCGCCAGCAGCCCGACCGGGGACCTGGGGGAGCAGTACTTC.

The gene calls are TRBV29-1 and TRBJ2-2; TRBD1 agrees at 8 bases. J was trimmed by 4 bases and V by 7 bases; bases with no gene match: 5. Germline V gives CDR1 SQVTM, CDR2 ANQGSEA. The CDR3 is made up of 13 amino acids. The CDR3 region is CSAGQGSTGELFF. CDR3 DNA sequence: TGCAGCGCCGGACAGGGTTCCACCGGGGAGCTGTTTTTT.

The chain joins TRBV11-2 to TRBJ1-1; 7 positions match TRBD1. Per germline, CDR1 SGHAT and CDR2 FQNNGV. The trim removed 4 bases at V and 1 base at J, leaving 6 bases unmatched. The CDR3 has 15 amino acids. The CDR3 sequence: CASSYRTGGNTEAFF. For the CDR3, the DNA is TGTGCCAGCAGCTACCGGACAGGTGGGAACACTGAAGCTTTCTTT.

The chain carries TRBV7-2 and TRBJ2-7; D possibly corresponds to TRBD2 (5 bases). This CDR3 spans 14 amino acids. Per the germline V gene, CDR1 is SGHTA and CDR2 is FQGNSA. V was trimmed by 5 bases and J by 2 bases, leaving 13 bases between them. CDR3 loop: CASSRRMEAYEQYF. CDR3 coding DNA: TGTGCCAGCAGCCGCAGGATGGAGGCCTACGAGCAGTACTTC.

This chain uses TRBV19 with TRBJ2-2; tentatively, D is TRBD1 (6 bases). The ends were cut back, 4 bases at V and 5 bases at J, with 11 bases in the middle. The CDR3 length is 14 residues. Germline loops: CDR1 LNHDA, CDR2 SQIVND (reference sequence). The CDR3 coding sequence is TGTGCCAGTAGTAAACAGGGTATGACCGGGGAGCTGTTTTTT. It encodes CASSKQGMTGELFF.

CDR3 DNA: TGTGCCAGCAGCAGAGGGGCAGGGGAGAACTATGGCTACACCTTC. Its protein product is CASSRGAGENYGYTF. This sequence joins TRBV5-4 and TRBJ1-2; weak D call: TRBD1 (6 bases). Germline V gene data show CDR1 as SGHNT and CDR2 as YYREEE (reference sequence). Trimming cost V 4 bases and J 2 bases, with 15 bases left between them. The CDR3 sequence is 15 residues long.

The genes are TRBV6-1 and TRBJ2-6; no clear D. The length of the CDR3 is 13 residues. Between the trimmed V and J ends, which lost 8 bases and 0 bases, there was a span of 5 bases. In germline, CDR1 is MNHNS, CDR2 SASEGT. Here the CDR3 DNA reads TGTGCCAGCGGAAACTCTGGGGCCAACGTCCTGACTTTC. This sequence encodes CASGNSGANVLTF.

The V and J genes are TRBV28 and TRBJ1-6; 9 bases line up with TRBD1. The J segment lost 7 bases and the V segment lost 4 bases, leaving 8 bases of the junction unmatched. The CDR3 is made up of 16 amino acids. The germline gives CDR1 MDHEN, CDR2 SYDVKM. The CDR3, as DNA: TGTGCCAGCAGTTCCCCGGGGACAGGGACCAATTCACCCCTCCACTTT. This codes for CASSSPGTGTNSPLHF.

The chain uses TRBV28 and TRBJ1-4, with D possibly TRBD1 on 5 matching bases. Germline CDR1 and CDR2: MDHEN and SYDVKM. The CDR3 is made up of 15 amino acids. Trimming cost V 5 bases and J 0 bases, with 10 bases left between them. CDR3 DNA sequence: TGTGCCAGCAGTAACACAGGAACAACTAATGAAAAACTGTTTTTT. Its protein is CASSNTGTTNEKLFF.

The CDR3 DNA sequence: TGCGCCAGCAGCCTCGAGACAGGAATGGTCTACGAGCAGTACTTC. It encodes CASSLETGMVYEQYF. The rearrangement links TRBV5-1 to TRBJ2-7; a weak D match, TRBD1 (6 bases). Trimming shortened V by 4 bases and J by 3 bases, and 17 bases separated the two germline ends. This CDR3 is 15 amino acids long. Germline lookup yields CDR1 SGHRS and CDR2 YFSETQ.

The chain combines TRBV5-4 with TRBJ2-5; possible D gene TRBD1, 6 bases. CDR3 length equals 14 residues. The ends were cut back, 1 base at V and 1 base at J, with 8 bases in the middle. From germline, CDR1 is SGHNT and CDR2 YYREEE (reference sequence). This CDR3 is CASSLTGIQETQYF. For the CDR3, the DNA is TGTGCCAGCAGCTTGACAGGGATCCAAGAGACCCAGTACTTC.

This clone was counted a few times. The V and J genes are TRBV30 and TRBJ1-1; maybe TRBD1 (5 bases). CDR1 and CDR2 from the germline V gene are GTSNPN and SVGIG (reference sequence). CDR3 length equals 14 residues. Trimming stripped 4 bases from V and 1 base from J, with 13 bases between. The CDR3 DNA sequence: TGTGCCTGGACAAGGGACGGAGAGAACACTGAAGCTTTCTTT. Its translation: CAWTRDGENTEAFF.

This clone was counted only a few times. The genes are TRBV27 and TRBJ1-2; TRBD1 is a possible D gene (5 bases). Germline V CDR1 and CDR2: MNHEY, SMNVEV (reference sequence). This CDR3 comprises 15 residues. V lost 3 bases to trimming and J lost 2 bases, with 13 bases between them. The CDR3 DNA is TGTGCCAGCAGTTTCGGGGGGTCGGGGAACTATGGCTACACCTTC. It encodes CASSFGGSGNYGYTF.

The chain has TRBV5-5 and TRBJ2-7, with 8 bases identical to TRBD2. Looked up from germline, CDR1 is SGHKS and CDR2 is YYEKEE (reference sequence). This CDR3 is 15 amino acids long. V dropped 0 bases and J dropped 0; count of bases not matched to a gene: 2. This CDR3 is CASSLGGRSSYEQYF. The CDR3 DNA reads TGTGCCAGCAGCTTGGGCGGGAGGAGCTCCTACGAGCAGTACTTC. Looking up the rest from reference TRBV5-5 and TRBJ2-7 gives the full variable domain: DAGVTQSPTHLIKTRGQQVTLRCSPISGHKSVSWYQQVLGQGPQFIFQYYEKEERGRGNFPDRFSARQFPNYSSELNVNALLLGDSALYLCASSLGGRSSYEQYFGPGTRLTVT.

V and J are TRBV4-1 and TRBJ2-2, with D possibly being TRBD2 (6 bases). Trimming pared 4 bases from V and 7 bases from J, leaving 16 bases between. Germline values: CDR1 MGHRA, CDR2 YSYEKL. The CDR3 consists of 15 residues. The CDR3 is CASSLQGGSSGELFF. For the CDR3, the DNA is TGCGCCAGCAGCCTCCAAGGAGGGAGCAGCGGGGAGCTGTTTTTT.

In the case of this clone: This sample also contains other DNA sequences that code for the same CDR3. The rearrangement links TRBV28 to TRBJ1-5; TRBD1 might be the D (5 bases). This CDR3 has 15 residues. V lost 2 bases to trimming and J lost 4 bases, with 12 bases between them. The germline CDR1 and CDR2 sequences are MDHEN and SYDVKM. The DNA of the CDR3 is TGTGCCAGCAGTTTAGCGGGGGGTGGTAATCAGCCCCAGCATTTT. This encodes CASSLAGGGNQPQHF.

The CDR3 is CASSPLARSSYNEQFF. CDR3 in DNA: TGTGCCAGCAGCCCACTAGCGCGCAGCTCCTACAATGAGCAGTTCTTC. This chain joins TRBV5-4 and TRBJ2-1, with TRBD2 matching over 7 bases. Looked up from germline, CDR1 is SGHNT and CDR2 is YYREEE (reference sequence). The V segment lost 4 bases and the J segment 0 bases; nucleotides outside the gene matches: 7. CDR3 length equals 16 residues. Complete variable domain (other parts from reference TRBV5-4 and TRBJ2-1): ETGVTQSPTHLIKTRGQQVTLRCSSQSGHNTVSWYQQALGQGPQFIFQYYREEENGRGNFPPRFSGLQFPNYSSELNVNALELDDSALYLCASSPLARSSYNEQFFGPGTRLTVL.

CDR3 region: CASSVGLADDEQFF. As DNA, the CDR3 is TGTGCCAGCAGCGTCGGACTAGCGGACGATGAGCAGTTCTTC. This chain uses TRBV9 with TRBJ2-1; 10 bases are shared with TRBD2. CDR3 length: 14 residues. CDR1 SGDLS and CDR2 YYNGEE come from the germline V gene. V lost 2 bases, J lost 8 bases, and 4 bases stayed unmatched.

The table lists this clone with a count of one. The chain links TRBV7-8 to TRBJ2-1, with a possible D match to TRBD2 (5 bases). Germline V CDR1 and CDR2: SGHVS, FQNEAQ. Trimming removed 0 bases from V and 0 bases from J, with 9 bases in between. The CDR3 totals 16 residues. The CDR3 region has the DNA TGTGCCAGCAGCTTAGCGCAAGGGAGCTCCTACAATGAGCAGTTCTTC. Translating it yields CASSLAQGSSYNEQFF.

In DNA form, the CDR3 reads TGTGCCAGCAGCCCGGACAGGGGCCTTCCGGGGAACACTGAAGCTTTCTTT. Its translation: CASSPDRGLPGNTEAFF. V gene TRBV28 combines with J gene TRBJ1-1, with 9 bases aligning to TRBD1. The J segment lost 1 base and the V segment lost 6 bases, leaving 12 bases of the junction unmatched. Germline assignment: CDR1 MDHEN and CDR2 SYDVKM. The CDR3 is made up of 17 amino acids.

J is TRBJ2-5 and V is TRBV28; the D is unclear. Germline V gene lookup returns CDR1 MDHEN and CDR2 SYDVKM. The V end was cut by 7 bases, the J end by 4 bases, with 19 bases between. The CDR3 has 15 residues. CDR3 in amino acids: CASTGQATLGETQYF. CDR3 DNA sequence: TGTGCCAGCACTGGGCAGGCGACTCTGGGAGAGACCCAGTACTTC.

This clone turned up a few times. This same CDR3 is encoded by further DNA sequences in the sample. This chain connects TRBV7-2 to TRBJ2-4; 9 bases match TRBD1. The CDR3 is made up of 13 amino acids. V shed 4 bases, J shed 7 bases, and the junction held 2 bases outside the gene matches. Germline values: CDR1 SGHTA, CDR2 FQGNSA. CDR3: CASSSTGGNIQYF. The DNA for the CDR3 is TGTGCCAGCAGCTCGACAGGGGGGAACATTCAGTACTTC.

The rearrangement joins TRBV6-1 to TRBJ1-2, with D perhaps TRBD1 (5 bases). Germline assignment: CDR1 MNHNS and CDR2 SASEGT. CDR3 length: 17 amino acids. The V end was cut by 2 bases, the J end by 2 bases, with 18 bases between. CDR3 sequence (DNA): TGTGCCAGCAGTGAAATAGGGGTAGGCAGCGGCAACTATGGCTACACCTTC. Translation gives CASSEIGVGSGNYGYTF.

V usage is TRBV11-1 and J usage is TRBJ2-7, with D maybe TRBD1 (6 bases). The V and J ends lost 5 bases and 2 bases respectively, with 19 bases between them. Looked up from germline, CDR1 is SGHAT and CDR2 is FQDESV (reference sequence). CDR3 length: 16 residues. The CDR3 sequence is CASSLPPGGQTYEQYF. In DNA, the CDR3 is TGTGCCAGCAGCCTTCCCCCCGGAGGACAGACCTACGAGCAGTACTTC.

This sequence joins TRBV6-1 and TRBJ1-1; D unclear. The V gene's germline CDR1 is MNHNS and CDR2 SASEGT. The CDR3 has 13 residues. Trimming stripped 1 base from V and 4 bases from J, with 7 bases between. The CDR3 DNA is TGTGCCAGCAGTGAAGTAGAACGCACTGAAGCTTTCTTT. This codes for CASSEVERTEAFF.